The 25 T cell receptor delta chains reported below all come from one sample, sequenced in a study of γδ T cells in repeated Plasmodium falciparum infection. TCRdb reprocessed the multiplex PCR reads through CATT. Of about 48,000 delta-chain clones detected, over 1.5% appear once; the ten largest clones hold about 8.3%. Bulk repertoires came from Vgamma9/Vdelta2+ or Vdelta2-negative gammadelta T cells flow-sorted from PBMC. The sequencing input was gamma-delta T cells from blood. These receptors all come from a pool of human donors (malaria-infected and uninfected, not separated).

Note on this clone: With only one base between it and a far larger clone, this is likely a read error. The same CDR3 also results from other DNA sequences found in this sample. The genes are TRDV2 and TRDJ1, with D possibly TRDD3 on 6 matching bases. TCRdb gives no J gene; it was assigned here by matching the DNA to germline. Trimming removed 3 bases from V and 0 bases from J, with 37 bases in between. The CDR3 sequence is 23 residues long. Germline V CDR1 and CDR2: GEAIGNYY, EKD. CDR3: CACDFLSLSQKGIPRRYTDKLIF. The CDR3 DNA reads TGTGCCTGTGACTTCCTCTCACTCTCCCAGAAGGGGATTCCTCGGCGTTACACCGATAAACTCATCTTT.

This clone turned up a few times. This likely reflects a read error, since a far larger clone is one base away. This CDR3 is also generated by other DNA sequences in the sample. The chain combines TRDV1 with TRDJ1; no clear D. TCRdb records no J gene; here it was assigned by comparing the DNA to germline. Germline CDR1 TSWWSYY, CDR2 QGS. Deletions cut 4 bases from V and 3 bases from J, with 27 bases between. This CDR3 comprises 19 residues. CDR3 region: CALGVQAPREGYASDKLIF. The CDR3 nucleotides are TGTGCTCTTGGGGTTCAGGCCCCACGCGAGGGGTACGCTTCCGATAAACTCATCTTT.

Remarks on this clone: Given a far larger clone just one base away, this is likely a sequencing read error. The V gene is TRDV2, but the J gene lacks a call; TRDD3, the table's D call, lacks a check against the DNA. This CDR3 has 17 residues. Germline CDR1 GEAIGNYY, CDR2 EKD. CDR3 amino acids: CACDPLGELVNTDKLIF. In nucleotides, the CDR3 is TGTGCCTGTGACCCACTGGGGGAATTAGTTAACACCGATAAACTCATCTTC.

Points on this clone: One end of the junction fails to match germline, which may point to a read error. The chain employs TRDV1 and TRDJ1, with D maybe TRDD2 (7 bases). In the absence of a J gene in TCRdb, the DNA was matched to germline to assign it here. The CDR3 has 15 residues. Germline CDR1 reads TSWWSYY; CDR2 reads QGS. The CDR3 reads CSGEASSYSTDKLIF. The CDR3 region has the DNA TGCTCTGGGGAAGCATCTTCCTATAGCACCGATAAACTCATCTTT.

Note on this clone: This DNA's translation and the protein TCRdb lists, from a much larger clone, do not match at residue 17, likely due to a read error; the protein shown is translated from the DNA. J is TRDJ1 and V is TRDV1; possible D gene TRDD2, 5 bases. TCRdb offers no J gene call, so here the DNA was matched to germline to obtain one. From germline, CDR1 is TSWWSYY and CDR2 QGS. The CDR3 spans 21 residues. CDR3 loop: CALGPPLLRLSPVAHTGKLIF. The DNA of the CDR3 is TGTGCTCTTGGGCCCCCGCTCCTTCGTCTATCCCCGGTGGCCCACACCGGTAAACTCATCTTT.

This clone has more than one count but fewer than ten. TCRdb lists the protein of a much larger clone for this DNA, which differs at residue 19, so this is likely a read error; the protein given here is translated from the DNA itself. The J gene went uncalled, whereas the V gene is TRDV1; TRDD3, the table's D call, was not compared with the DNA. Germline values: CDR1 TSWWSYY, CDR2 QGS. This CDR3 spans 21 amino acids. The chain's CDR3 is CALGEADRPFHCTGGSDKPIF. The CDR3 DNA follows: TGTGCTCTTGGGGAAGCCGACCGGCCCTTCCATTGTACTGGGGGATCCGATAAACCCATCTTT.

Regarding this clone: A much larger clone is a single base away; this may be a read error. The V gene is TRDV1, but the J gene lacks a call. This CDR3 has 11 amino acids. CDR1 TSWWSYY and CDR2 QGS come from the germline V gene. CDR3 nucleotides: TGTGCTCTTTCGTACACCGATAAGCTCATCTTT. Residues: CALSYTDKLIF.

This clone was observed a handful of times. TCRdb shows a much larger clone's protein in place of this DNA's translation, and the two differ at residue 11, likely through a read error; the protein shown is translated from the DNA. V is TRDV1 and J is TRDJ1, with 9 bases matching TRDD3. The J gene was not available in TCRdb and was assigned here by matching the DNA to germline segments. This CDR3 spans 26 amino acids. V lost 2 bases to trimming and J lost 0 bases; unmatched junction nucleotides: 34. The germline gives CDR1 TSWWSYY, CDR2 QGS. DNA for the CDR3: TGTGCTCTTGGGGAATTCGATTCCTATATACGGATGGCTTCCTGGGGGATCGGGGGTTACACCGATAAACTCATCTTT. Its protein product is CALGEFDSYIRMASWGIGGYTDKLIF.

In the case of this clone: For this DNA, TCRdb reports the protein of a much larger clone, which diverges at residue 8, most likely from a read error; the protein presented here is translated directly from the DNA. The V call is TRDV1, the J call TRDJ1; 13 bases match TRDD3. No J segment appears in TCRdb, so it was assigned here by matching the sequence to germline. Looked up from germline, CDR1 is TSWWSYY and CDR2 is QGS. The V segment lost 9 bases and the J segment 0 bases; nucleotides outside the gene matches: 28. The CDR3 is made up of 23 amino acids. The CDR3 here is CALGDPTLSRTGGYAGYTDKLIF. The DNA for the CDR3 is TGTGCTCTCGGTGACCCGACCCTATCCCGTACTGGGGGATACGCGGGGTACACCGATAAACTCATCTTT.

This clone was detected ten times or more. The V gene is TRDV1, the J gene TRDJ1; TRDD3 agrees at 8 bases. Since TCRdb gives no J gene, matching the DNA to germline was used here to assign it. This CDR3 has 19 amino acids. V lost 0 bases to trimming and J lost 0 bases; unmatched junction nucleotides: 12. CDR1 and CDR2 (germline): TSWWSYY, QGS. Written as DNA, the CDR3 is TGTGCTCTTGGGGAACTAGTCCTACTGGGGGGCCCCTACACCGATAAACTCATCTTT. It translates to CALGELVLLGGPYTDKLIF.

This clone has more than one count but fewer than ten. A far larger clone is one base from this, pointing to a likely read error. Within the sample, other DNA sequences also encode this same CDR3. The gene calls are TRDV1 and TRDJ1, with D tentatively TRDD3 (5 bases). Here the J gene was assigned by germline matching of the DNA, as TCRdb has none. V lost 0 bases and J lost 0, with 11 bases in between. Germline lookup yields CDR1 TSWWSYY and CDR2 QGS. The CDR3 extends over 16 amino acids. This CDR3 reads CALGELPGGYTDKLIF. The CDR3 bases are TGTGCTCTTGGGGAACTCCCCGGGGGCTACACCGATAAACTCATCTTT.

This clone was seen only a few times. The protein that TCRdb holds for this DNA derives from a much larger clone and differs from the translated DNA at residue 5, which likely indicates a read error; the protein shown here is translated from the DNA. The gene calls are TRDV1 and TRDJ1; D is unclear. This CDR3 comprises 15 residues. V lost 3 bases to trimming and J lost 0 bases, with 11 bases between them. Germline CDR1 TSWWSYY, CDR2 QGS. CDR3 coding DNA: TGTGCTCTTGGGGACCCCTCCAGCCACACCGATAAACTCATCTTT. Its protein is CALGDPSSHTDKLIF.

This clone was counted only a few times. The protein that TCRdb holds for this DNA derives from a much larger clone and differs from the translated DNA at residue 4, which likely indicates a read error; the protein shown here is translated from the DNA. The chain combines TRDV3 with TRDJ1, with D possibly being TRDD2 (5 bases). The V gene lost 2 bases and the J gene lost 2 bases, with 33 bases spanning the gap. Germline assignment: CDR1 TVYSNPD and CDR2 GDNSRS (reference sequence). The CDR3 is 20 residues long. The CDR3 nucleotides are TGTGCCTTTGCAAACCCATTTAACCTACCACCATTACTGAAAACCGATAAACTCATCTTT. It encodes CAFANPFNLPPLLKTDKLIF.

Note on this clone: The protein in TCRdb stems from a much larger clone and differs at residue 18 from this DNA's translation, likely a read error; here the protein is translated from the DNA. The V and J genes are TRDV1 and TRDJ1; 9 nucleotides line up with TRDD3. The J gene, missing from TCRdb, was assigned here through DNA to germline matching. The germline V gene has CDR1 TSWWSYY and CDR2 QGS. This CDR3 region has 21 residues. The CDR3 coding sequence is TGTGCTCTTGTGGTTACCATTACTGGGGGACTCCAGCACACGTACACCGATAGACTCATCTTT. Translated: CALVVTITGGLQHTYTDRLIF.

This clone turned up a few times. TCRdb's listed protein matches a much larger clone and diverges from this DNA's translation at residue 4, likely through a read error; the protein shown comes from the DNA. J is TRDJ1 and V is TRDV1; D gene uncertain. TCRdb supplies no J gene; here it was assigned by aligning the nucleotide sequence to germline. Germline V CDR1 and CDR2: TSWWSYY, QGS. This CDR3 is 19 amino acids long. The CDR3 here is CALRELPEPGSGYTDKLIF. The CDR3 DNA is TGTGCTCTTAGGGAACTACCCGAACCGGGGTCCGGGTACACCGATAAACTCATCTTT.

This clone occurred many times. At one end the junction does not follow the germline gene, possibly because of a read error. Distinct nucleotide sequences in the sample also encode this CDR3. This chain joins TRDV1 and TRDJ1; 9 nucleotides match TRDD3. The CDR3 contains 19 residues. Germline V gene lookup returns CDR1 TSWWSYY and CDR2 QGS. CDR3 protein: CALGEKRKGYWGNTDKLIF. The CDR3 DNA reads as TGTGCACTTGGGGAAAAAAGGAAAGGTTACTGGGGGAACACCGATAAACTCATCTTT.

This clone was recorded many times. The chain joins TRDV1 to TRDJ1; 8 nucleotides align to TRDD2. This CDR3 is 33 amino acids long. CDR1 and CDR2 from the germline V gene are TSWWSYY and QGS. With 2 bases clipped from V and 6 bases from J, the junction kept 62 bases outside the gene matches. CDR3 loop: CALGEDTIENNFLPVYSYESQAVKGFPSNKLIF. CDR3 coding DNA: TGTGCTCTTGGGGAAGATACTATCGAAAACAACTTCCTACCCGTTTACTCCTACGAATCCCAAGCCGTGAAAGGGTTCCCAAGCAATAAACTCATCTTT.

The sample holds many counts of this clone. Germline is not matched at one junction end, which may reflect a read error. This chain connects TRDV1 to TRDJ1; D remains unclear. In the absence of a J gene in TCRdb, the DNA was matched to germline to assign it here. The CDR3 extends over 22 amino acids. Germline-derived CDR1 and CDR2 are TSWWSYY and QGS. Here the CDR3 DNA reads TGTGCTCTTCGGGAACTCGTTAACCAGAGACTCGCCCGTGGACCACGCATCGATAAACTCATCTTT. Encoded protein: CALRELVNQRLARGPRIDKLIF.

As for this clone: A far larger clone is off by one base, so a read error is likely. Other DNA sequences of this sample code for an identical CDR3. This chain links TRDV1 with TRDJ1; tentatively, D is TRDD3 (6 bases). This CDR3 is built from 24 residues. CDR1 is TSWWSYY and CDR2 is QGS in the germline V gene. CDR3 bases: TGTGCTCTTGGGGAACGCTCCCACGTCAGGGGTGGGCTGGGGCAATTTCCCTACACCGACAAACTCATCTTT. It encodes CALGERSHVRGGLGQFPYTDKLIF.

This clone is medium-sized in the sample. Other DNA sequences in this sample translate to the same CDR3. CDR3: CALGELVLRLRLTDKLIF. As DNA, the CDR3 is TGTGCTCTTGGGGAACTAGTTCTCCGTCTAAGGCTCACCGATAAACTCATCTTT. The chain employs TRDV1 and TRDJ1; D remains unclear. CDR3 length equals 18 residues. Germline V gene sequence: CDR1 TSWWSYY, CDR2 QGS. Trimming removed 0 bases at V and 1 base at J, with 18 bases between.

The sample holds a few counts of this clone. A far larger clone lies a single base away; this is likely a read error. This sample includes further DNA sequences coding for the same CDR3. This chain links TRDV1 with TRDJ1; D gene ambiguous. TCRdb offers no J gene call, so here the DNA was matched to germline to obtain one. Germline V gene sequence: CDR1 TSWWSYY, CDR2 QGS. Trimming shortened V by 1 base and J by 0 bases, and 21 bases separated the two germline ends. The CDR3 has 19 residues. The CDR3 reads CALGEREILSVLYTDKLIF. CDR3 DNA: TGTGCTCTTGGGGAACGGGAGATTCTCTCGGTGTTATACACCGATAAACTCATCTTT.

This clone was recorded many times. This sample includes further DNA sequences coding for the same CDR3. The chain combines TRDV1 with TRDJ1; 12 bases map to TRDD3. Germline CDR1 reads TSWWSYY; CDR2 reads QGS. The CDR3 loop spans 17 amino acids. After removal of 1 base from V and 6 bases from J, the junction contained 9 bases not matched to a gene. Written as DNA, the CDR3 is TGTGCTCTTGGGGAACGCCGTTACTGGGGGATACACAATAAACTCATCTTT. Protein sequence: CALGERRYWGIHNKLIF.

This clone was picked up many times. Translating this DNA gives a protein that differs at residue 14 from the TCRdb one, which belongs to a much larger clone; a read error is likely, and the protein shown is this translation. No J gene was called, and the V gene is TRDV2. CDR1 and CDR2 (germline): GEAIGNYY, EKD. This CDR3 contains 16 residues. CDR3 in amino acids: CACDALYTLYTDKPIF. The CDR3 nucleotides are TGTGCCTGTGACGCTCTATATACCTTGTACACCGATAAACCCATCTTT.

This clone was counted between two and nine times. The protein in TCRdb stems from a much larger clone and differs at residue 17 from this DNA's translation, likely a read error; here the protein is translated from the DNA. The chain combines TRAV38-2/DV8 with TRDJ1, with 12 bases lining up with TRDD3. TCRdb supplies no J gene; here it was assigned by aligning the nucleotide sequence to germline. Unmatched junction bases numbered 22, after V lost 0 bases and J lost 7 bases. The CDR3 runs to 21 residues. Germline CDR1 reads TSESDYY; CDR2 reads QEAYKQQN. CDR3 sequence: CAYRSASILRWAGGYDGKLIF. The CDR3 DNA sequence: TGTGCTTATAGGAGCGCGTCAATCCTCAGATGGGCTGGGGGATACGACGGTAAACTCATCTTT.

This clone has a handful of counts. The TCRdb record carries a much larger clone's protein, which differs from this DNA's translation at residue 10; a read error is the likely cause, and the protein listed here is the DNA translation. V and J are TRDV1 and TRDJ1; no clear D. Here the J gene was assigned by germline matching of the DNA, as TCRdb has none. Per the germline V gene, CDR1 is TSWWSYY and CDR2 is QGS. The CDR3 has 16 residues. V was shortened by 0 bases and J by 8 bases, with 19 bases between the two germline ends. The CDR3 here is CALGELRTWRSTKLIF. The CDR3 DNA is TGTGCTCTTGGGGAACTTCGGACCTGGAGGAGTACAAAACTCATCTTT.